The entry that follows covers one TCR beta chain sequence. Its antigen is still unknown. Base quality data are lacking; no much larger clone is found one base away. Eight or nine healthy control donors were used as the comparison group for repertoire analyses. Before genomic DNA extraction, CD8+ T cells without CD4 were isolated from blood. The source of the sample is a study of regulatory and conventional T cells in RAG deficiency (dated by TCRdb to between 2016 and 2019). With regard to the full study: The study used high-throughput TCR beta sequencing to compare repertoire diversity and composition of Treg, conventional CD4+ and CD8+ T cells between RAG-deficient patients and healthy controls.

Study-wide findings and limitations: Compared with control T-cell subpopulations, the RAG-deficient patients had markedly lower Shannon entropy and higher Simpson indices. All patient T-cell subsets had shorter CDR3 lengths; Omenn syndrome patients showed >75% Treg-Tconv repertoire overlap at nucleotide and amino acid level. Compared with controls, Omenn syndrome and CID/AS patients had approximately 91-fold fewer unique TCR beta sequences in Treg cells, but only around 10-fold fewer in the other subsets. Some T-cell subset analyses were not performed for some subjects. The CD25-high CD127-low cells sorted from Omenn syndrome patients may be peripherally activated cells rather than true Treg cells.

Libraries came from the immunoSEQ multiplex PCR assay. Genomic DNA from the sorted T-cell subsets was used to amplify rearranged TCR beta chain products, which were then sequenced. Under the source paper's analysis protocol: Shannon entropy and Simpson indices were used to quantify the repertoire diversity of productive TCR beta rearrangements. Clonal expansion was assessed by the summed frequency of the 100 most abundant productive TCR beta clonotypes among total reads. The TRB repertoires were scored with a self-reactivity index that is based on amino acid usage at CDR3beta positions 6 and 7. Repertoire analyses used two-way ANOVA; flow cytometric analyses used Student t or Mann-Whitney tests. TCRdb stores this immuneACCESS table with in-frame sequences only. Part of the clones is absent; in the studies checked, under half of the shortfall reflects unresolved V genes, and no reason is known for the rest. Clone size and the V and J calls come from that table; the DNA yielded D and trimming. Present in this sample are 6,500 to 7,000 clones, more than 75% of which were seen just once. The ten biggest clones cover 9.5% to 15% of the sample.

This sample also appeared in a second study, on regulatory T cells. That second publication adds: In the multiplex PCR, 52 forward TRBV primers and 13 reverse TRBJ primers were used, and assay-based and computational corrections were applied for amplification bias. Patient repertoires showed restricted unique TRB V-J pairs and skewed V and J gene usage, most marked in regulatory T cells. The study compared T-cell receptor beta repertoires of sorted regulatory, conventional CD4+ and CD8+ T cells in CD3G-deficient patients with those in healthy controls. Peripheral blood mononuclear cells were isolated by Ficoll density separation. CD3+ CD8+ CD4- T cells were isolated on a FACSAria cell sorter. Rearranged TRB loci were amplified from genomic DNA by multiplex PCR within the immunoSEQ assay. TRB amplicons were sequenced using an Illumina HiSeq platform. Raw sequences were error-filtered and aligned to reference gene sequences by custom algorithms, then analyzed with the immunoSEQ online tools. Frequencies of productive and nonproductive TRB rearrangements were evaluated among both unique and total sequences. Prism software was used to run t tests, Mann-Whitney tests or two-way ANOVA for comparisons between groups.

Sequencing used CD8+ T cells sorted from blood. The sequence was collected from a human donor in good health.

The CDR3 region has the sequence CASSMVSQGLNTIYF. The DNA is TGTGCCAGTAGTATGGTGTCTCAGGGTTTGAACACCATATATTTT. In this chain, TRBV19 is recombined with TRBJ1-3, with a weak D call of TRBD1 (5 bases match). Based on the germline V gene (reference sequence), the CDR1 and CDR2 sequences are LNHDA and SQIVND. V and J are truncated by 3 bases and 7 bases respectively, leaving an intervening sequence of 16 bases. The CDR3 holds 15 amino acids from the cysteine to the phenylalanine. Only CDR3 DNA remains: 45 bases, in frame from the first base. With the portions outside the CDR3 filled from the reference TRBV19 and TRBJ1-3 genes, the complete variable region becomes DGGITQSPKYLFRKEGQNVTLSCEQNLNHDAMYWYRQDPGQGLRLIYYSQIVNDFQKGDIAEGYSVSREKKESFPLTVTSAQKNPTAFYLCASSMVSQGLNTIYFGEGSWLTVV.